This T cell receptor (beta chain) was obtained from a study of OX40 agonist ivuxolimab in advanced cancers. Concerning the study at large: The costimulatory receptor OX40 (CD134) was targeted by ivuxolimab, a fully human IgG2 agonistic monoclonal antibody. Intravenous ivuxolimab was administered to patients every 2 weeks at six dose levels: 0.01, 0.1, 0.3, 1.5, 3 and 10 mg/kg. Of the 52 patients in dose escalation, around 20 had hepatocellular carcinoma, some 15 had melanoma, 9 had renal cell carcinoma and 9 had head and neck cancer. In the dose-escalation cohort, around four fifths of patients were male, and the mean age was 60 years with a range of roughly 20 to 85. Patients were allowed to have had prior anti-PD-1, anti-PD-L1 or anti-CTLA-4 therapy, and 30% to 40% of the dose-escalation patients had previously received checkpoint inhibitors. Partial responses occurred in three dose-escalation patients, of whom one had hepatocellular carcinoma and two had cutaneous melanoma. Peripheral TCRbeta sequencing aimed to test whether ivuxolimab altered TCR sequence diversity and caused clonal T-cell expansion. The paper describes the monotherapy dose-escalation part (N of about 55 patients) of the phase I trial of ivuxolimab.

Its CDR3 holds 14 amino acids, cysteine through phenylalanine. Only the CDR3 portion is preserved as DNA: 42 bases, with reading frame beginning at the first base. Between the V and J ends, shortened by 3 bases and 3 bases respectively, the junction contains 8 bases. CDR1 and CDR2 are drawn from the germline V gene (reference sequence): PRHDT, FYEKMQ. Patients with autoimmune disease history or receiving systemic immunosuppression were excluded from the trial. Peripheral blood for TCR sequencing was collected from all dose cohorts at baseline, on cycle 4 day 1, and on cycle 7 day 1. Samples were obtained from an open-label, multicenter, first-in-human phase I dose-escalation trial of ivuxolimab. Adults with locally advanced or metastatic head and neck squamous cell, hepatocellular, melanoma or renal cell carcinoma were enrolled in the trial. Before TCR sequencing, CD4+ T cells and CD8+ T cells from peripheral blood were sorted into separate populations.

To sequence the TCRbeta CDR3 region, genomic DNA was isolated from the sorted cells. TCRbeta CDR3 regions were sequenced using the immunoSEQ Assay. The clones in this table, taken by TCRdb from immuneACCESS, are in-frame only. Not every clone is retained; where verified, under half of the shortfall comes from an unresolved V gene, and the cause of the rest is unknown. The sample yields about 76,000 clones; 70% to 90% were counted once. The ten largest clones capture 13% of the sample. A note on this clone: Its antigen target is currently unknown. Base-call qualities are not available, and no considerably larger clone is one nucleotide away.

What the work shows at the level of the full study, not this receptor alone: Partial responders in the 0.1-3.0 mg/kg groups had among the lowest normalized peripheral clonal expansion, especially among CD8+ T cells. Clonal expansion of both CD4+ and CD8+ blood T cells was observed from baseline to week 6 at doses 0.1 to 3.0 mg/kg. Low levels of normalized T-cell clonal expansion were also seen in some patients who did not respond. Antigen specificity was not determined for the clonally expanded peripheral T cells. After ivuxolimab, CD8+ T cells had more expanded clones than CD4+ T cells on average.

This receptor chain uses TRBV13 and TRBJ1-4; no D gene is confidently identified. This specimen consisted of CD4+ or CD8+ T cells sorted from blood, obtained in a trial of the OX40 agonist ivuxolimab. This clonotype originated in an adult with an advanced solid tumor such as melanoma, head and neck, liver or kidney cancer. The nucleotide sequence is TGTGCCAGCAGCTTGGCCGGAGCTAATGAAAAACTGTTTTTT. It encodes CASSLAGANEKLFF.